The 9 T cell receptor beta chains below all came from one sample that was sequenced in a study of T cell changes during pregnancy in multiple sclerosis. Sequenced by immunoSEQ multiplex PCR; TCRdb stores in-frame clones only, minus some. The sample holds fewer than 60,000 clones, 90% to 95% seen once. The sequencing here drew on CD8+ T cells from peripheral blood mononuclear cells, taken after pregnancy. Source of these receptors: a female donor with multiple sclerosis, enrolled in a pregnancy study.

V gene TRBV6-5 combines with J gene TRBJ1-1; 7 nucleotides line up with TRBD1. This CDR3 comprises 13 residues. Unmatched junction bases numbered 5, after V lost 5 bases and J lost 5 bases. In germline, CDR1 is MNHEY, CDR2 SVGAGI. As DNA, the CDR3 is TGTGCCAGCAGTGACAGGGCTGGGACTGAAGCTTTCTTT. It codes for CASSDRAGTEAFF.

The chain combines TRBV14 with TRBJ2-1; the D gene is possibly TRBD2 (5 bases). V was pared by 3 bases and J by 8 bases, with 11 bases between. The germline CDR1 and CDR2 sequences are SGHDN and FVKESK. This CDR3 has 13 amino acids. The CDR3 protein is CASSQLAGYEQFF. The CDR3 region has the DNA TGTGCCAGCAGCCAGCTAGCCGGGTATGAGCAGTTCTTC. The whole variable domain, filled in from reference TRBV14 and TRBJ2-1, reads EAGVTQFPSHSVIEKGQTVTLRCDPISGHDNLYWYRRVMGKEIKFLLHFVKESKQDESGMPNNRFLAERTGGTYSTLKVQPAELEDSGVYFCASSQLAGYEQFFGPGTRLTVL.

The chain has TRBV15 and TRBJ2-1, with D unclear. V was clipped by 8 bases and J by 6 bases, with 11 bases between them. This CDR3 comprises 12 residues. CDR1 is LNHNV, CDR2 YYDKDF, per germline (reference sequence). The CDR3 region is CATGGSSNEQFF. The CDR3 bases are TGTGCCACCGGCGGAAGCAGCAATGAGCAGTTCTTC.

The V call is TRBV4-1, the J call TRBJ2-3; TRBD2 matches at 7 bases. The CDR3 is 14 residues long. Per germline, CDR1 MGHRA and CDR2 YSYEKL. Trimming removed 4 bases from V and 5 bases from J; junction bases left unmatched: 6. The CDR3 DNA follows: TGCGCCAGCAGCCCAAGACTAGCAAAAGATACGCAGTATTTT. Protein: CASSPRLAKDTQYF.

The genes are TRBV15 and TRBJ2-3; unclear D gene. V was shortened by 8 bases and J by 5 bases, with 23 bases between the two germline ends. This CDR3 has 16 amino acids. The germline V gene encodes CDR1 LNHNV and CDR2 YYDKDF (reference sequence). The DNA of the CDR3 is TGTGCCACCGGTACGACACTTTCCGCGACATTAGATACGCAGTATTTT. Encoded protein: CATGTTLSATLDTQYF.

Worth noting for this clone: The sample contains more than one DNA sequence encoding this CDR3. The CDR3 sequence is CASSQVGGTEAFF. DNA of the CDR3: TGCGCCAGCAGCCAAGTGGGGGGCACTGAAGCTTTCTTT. The chain carries TRBV4-1 and TRBJ1-1, with D perhaps TRBD1 (5 bases). Germline V gives CDR1 MGHRA, CDR2 YSYEKL. The CDR3 is 13 residues long. The germline V and J ends were trimmed by 1 base and 4 bases, with 7 bases remaining between them.

The rearrangement joins TRBV19 to TRBJ1-2; 7 bases map to TRBD1. V dropped 4 bases and J dropped 1; count of bases not matched to a gene: 6. CDR3 length equals 15 residues. Germline V lookup: CDR1 LNHDA, CDR2 SQIVND (reference sequence). CDR3: CASSNQQGINYGYTF. The CDR3 DNA reads as TGTGCCAGTAGTAATCAACAGGGGATTAACTATGGCTACACCTTC.

This chain links TRBV6-5 with TRBJ1-1; D is unclear. V lost 2 bases, J lost 2 bases, and 12 bases lay in between. CDR1 and CDR2 (germline): MNHEY, SVGAGI. The CDR3 loop spans 15 amino acids. CDR3 DNA: TGTGCCAGCAGTTACCTTGGAGCCCTAAACACTGAAGCTTTCTTT. As protein: CASSYLGALNTEAFF.

The chain joins TRBV4-1 to TRBJ2-7, with 7 nucleotides matching TRBD2. Germline CDR1 and CDR2: MGHRA and YSYEKL. The ends lost 3 bases at V and 3 bases at J; junction bases unmatched: 5. This CDR3 spans 14 amino acids. In nucleotides, the CDR3 is TGCGCCAGCAGCCAGACGAGCGGGGTCTACGAGCAGTACTTC. Its translation is CASSQTSGVYEQYF.